Below are 22 T cell receptor beta chains sequenced from a single sample in a study of T-cell reconstitution after alpha-beta-depleted transplantation in children. A library of TCRbeta sequences, prepared with unique molecular identifiers, was generated. TCRdb ran MiXCR on the PCR reads and lists one entry per CDR3 protein. This sample has hundreds of thousands of distinct CDR3 sequences, with around a sixth found just once. The sample was PBMCs from the stem cell graft donor, taken from the stem cell graft. Receptors originate from a human donor who donated a stem cell graft to a child with acute myeloid leukemia.

This clonotype was counted many times. V usage is TRBV11-2 and J usage is TRBJ2-5; either TRBD1 or TRBD2 may fit D (5 bases each). The CDR3 covers 12 residues. Germline V gene data show CDR1 as SGHAT and CDR2 as FQNNGV. The V gene lost 5 bases and the J gene lost 9 bases, with 13 bases spanning the gap. The CDR3 is CASSLDRAAQYF. DNA of the CDR3: TGTGCCAGCAGCCTCGACAGAGCGGCCCAGTACTTC.

This clonotype was recorded many times. This chain links TRBV6-5 with TRBJ1-2; no reliable D call. CDR3 length: 14 residues. V lost 1 base, J lost 1 base, and 7 bases lay in between. Germline CDR1 is MNHEY and CDR2 is SVGAGI. The CDR3 DNA follows: TGTGCCAGCAGTTACTTGCTGGGTAACTATGGCTACACCTTC. Amino acid sequence: CASSYLLGNYGYTF.

This clonotype was counted many times. The rearrangement joins TRBV20-1 to TRBJ1-2, with D unclear. V was trimmed by 1 base and J by 8 bases, leaving 14 bases between them. The V gene's germline CDR1 is DFQATT and CDR2 SNEGSKA (reference sequence). This CDR3 is built from 13 residues. In DNA, the CDR3 is TGCAGTGCTAGAGGCCCCGACATCGGCGGCTACACCTTC. This gives the protein CSARGPDIGGYTF.

On this clonotype: One base away lies a much larger clone, so this may be a sequencing read error. The chain links TRBV20-1 to TRBJ2-5; D call uncertain. The CDR3 contains 14 residues. Germline V gene lookup returns CDR1 DFQATT and CDR2 SNEGSKA (reference sequence). The CDR3 loop is CGARVGTLVETQYF. DNA of the CDR3: TGCGGTGCTAGAGTCGGAACCCTCGTCGAGACCCAGTACTTC.

V and J are TRBV14 and TRBJ2-7; D is perhaps TRBD1 (5 bases). With 6 bases removed from V and 0 bases from J, the gap between germline ends came to 15 bases. CDR1 and CDR2 (germline): SGHDN, FVKESK. The CDR3 is made up of 15 amino acids. Here the CDR3 reads CASRAGLSSSYEQYF. In DNA form, the CDR3 reads TGTGCCAGCAGAGCAGGGCTTTCGAGCTCCTACGAGCAGTACTTC.

This clonotype was recorded a few times. The V call is TRBV28, the J call TRBJ2-7; no definite D call. The CDR3 is 13 amino acids. Trimming removed 4 bases at V and 1 base at J, with 8 bases between. The germline gives CDR1 MDHEN, CDR2 SYDVKM. The CDR3: CASSSVQSYEQYV. CDR3 coding DNA: TGTGCCAGCAGTTCGGTACAGTCCTACGAGCAGTACGTC.

The sample holds many counts of this clonotype. The chain employs TRBV20-1 and TRBJ2-1; TRBD2 matches 8 bases. CDR3 size: 16 residues. V dropped 0 bases and J dropped 7; count of bases not matched to a gene: 11. Germline V gene sequence: CDR1 DFQATT, CDR2 SNEGSKA (reference sequence). The CDR3, as DNA: TGCAGTGCTAGAGACCGAATGGCGGGGGGTAGGAATGAGCAGTTCTTC. This translates into CSARDRMAGGRNEQFF.

CDR3 amino acids: CASSLGQGVVEQFF. The CDR3 DNA follows: TGTGCCAGCAGCTTAGGACAGGGGGTTGTTGAGCAGTTCTTC. The chain has TRBV7-2 and TRBJ2-1; 9 nucleotides agree with TRBD1. Germline CDR1 reads SGHTA; CDR2 reads FQGNSA. The length of the CDR3 is 14 residues. The trim removed 1 base at V and 9 bases at J, leaving 4 bases unmatched.

V and J are TRBV5-5 and TRBJ2-1, with D possibly matching TRBD2 (5 bases). The V gene lost 0 bases and the J gene lost 7 bases, with 20 bases spanning the gap. The CDR3 runs to 17 residues. Germline V gene lookup returns CDR1 SGHKS and CDR2 YYEKEE (reference sequence). The CDR3 sequence is CASSLGPFVDPGNEQFF. The CDR3 bases are TGTGCCAGCAGCTTGGGACCCTTTGTGGACCCGGGAAATGAGCAGTTCTTC.

This clonotype came up many times. This chain uses TRBV15 with TRBJ1-5, with D possibly TRBD1 on 5 matching bases. Deletions cut 3 bases from V and 0 bases from J, with 12 bases between. Germline values: CDR1 LNHNV, CDR2 YYDKDF (reference sequence). The CDR3 is made up of 16 amino acids. In DNA form, the CDR3 reads TGTGCCACCAGCAGTAGGGGAGGTTATAGCAATCAGCCCCAGCATTTT. Protein: CATSSRGGYSNQPQHF.

This clonotype showed up just a few times. The chain employs TRBV6-1 and TRBJ1-4; D gene unclear. Trimming left V 7 bases short and J 3 bases short, with 12 bases between. Germline CDR1 MNHNS, CDR2 SASEGT. This CDR3 spans 14 amino acids. For the CDR3, the DNA is TGTGCCAGCACCCGTACAGCGGCTAATGAAAAACTGTTTTTT. It codes for CASTRTAANEKLFF.

This clonotype was recorded many times. This rearrangement joins TRBV20-1 to TRBJ1-1; maybe TRBD1 (5 bases). This CDR3 has 11 residues. CDR1 and CDR2 from the germline V gene are DFQATT and SNEGSKA (reference sequence). Here the CDR3 reads CRTGTGAEAFF. The CDR3 DNA follows: TGCAGGACCGGGACGGGGGCTGAAGCTTTCTTT.

Only a few counts were recorded for this clonotype. J is TRBJ2-1 and V is TRBV20-1, with 8 bases that match TRBD1. Germline trimming cut 3 bases from V and 5 bases from J; bases unmatched to any gene: 9. Germline V gene data show CDR1 as DFQATT and CDR2 as SNEGSKA (reference sequence). The CDR3 runs 15 residues. The CDR3 bases are TGCAGTGCTAGTACCACAGGGGGTTGGGACAATGAGCAGTTCTTC. Its protein product is CSASTTGGWDNEQFF.

As for this clonotype: One end of the junction does not line up with germline, which may come from a read error. The chain combines TRBV18 with TRBJ2-6; D may be TRBD1 (5 bases). This CDR3 contains 15 residues. Germline V gene lookup returns CDR1 KGHSH and CDR2 LQKENI. Here the CDR3 reads CASSPGLSGANVLTF. CDR3 DNA: TGCGCCAGCAGTCCAGGGCTGTCTGGGGCCAACGTCCTGACTTTC. The entire variable domain, with the rest obtained from reference TRBV18 and TRBJ2-6, is as follows: NAGVMQNPRHLVRRRGQEARLRCSPMKGHSHVYWYRQLPEEGLKFMVYLQKENIIDESGMPKERFSAEFPKEGPSILRIQQVVRGDSAAYFCASSPGLSGANVLTFGAGSRLTVL.

This clonotype was seen a handful of times. The chain employs TRBV12-3 or TRBV12-4 and TRBJ1-1, with D possibly TRBD1 on 5 matching bases. Trimming shortened V by 4 bases and J by 10 bases, and 13 bases separated the two germline ends. The CDR3 is 12 amino acids. The CDR3 DNA follows: TGTGCCAGCAGTTGGAGCGGGAGGGGAGCTTTCTTT. This codes for CASSWSGRGAFF.

The V and J genes are TRBV7-2 and TRBJ1-5; a weak D match, TRBD1 (5 bases). The CDR3 spans 17 residues. Trimming took 5 bases from V and 4 from J, leaving 21 bases between them. Germline CDR1 is SGHTA and CDR2 is FQGNSA. The chain's CDR3 is CASSRRDSLIGNQPQHF. DNA for the CDR3: TGTGCCAGCAGCCGCAGGGACTCCCTAATAGGGAATCAGCCCCAGCATTTT.

This clonotype was observed at least ten times. V is TRBV4-2 and J is TRBJ1-4; TRBD1 might be the D (6 bases). The CDR3 has 16 amino acids. The V end lost 4 bases, the J end lost 2 bases, and 14 bases lay between the germline ends. Per the germline V gene, CDR1 is LGHNA and CDR2 is YNFKEQ. CDR3 nucleotide sequence: TGTGCCAGCAGCCCCGGACAGATGGCGACTAATGAAAAACTGTTTTTT. Protein product: CASSPGQMATNEKLFF.

This sequence joins TRBV5-1 and TRBJ2-5; possibly TRBD2 for D (6 bases). CDR1 is SGHRS and CDR2 is YFSETQ in the germline V gene. This CDR3 comprises 13 residues. The V end lost 3 bases, the J end lost 7 bases, and 13 bases lay between the germline ends. The CDR3 loop is CASSSDLEGTQYF. CDR3 nucleotide sequence: TGCGCCAGCAGCTCCGACTTGGAGGGGACCCAGTACTTC.

This clonotype was recorded many times. The rearrangement joins TRBV29-1 to TRBJ1-1, with D unclear. V dropped 4 bases and J dropped 0 bases, with 9 bases sitting between them. CDR1 is SQVTM, CDR2 ANQGSEA, per germline. This CDR3 is built from 13 residues. In DNA, the CDR3 is TGCAGCGTTGTCAGACAACTGAACACTGAAGCTTTCTTT. It translates to CSVVRQLNTEAFF.

This clonotype was found many times. The chain links TRBV12-3 or TRBV12-4 to TRBJ1-3, with D possibly being TRBD1 (5 bases). The CDR3 loop spans 14 amino acids. With 6 bases removed from V and 4 bases from J, the gap between germline ends came to 13 bases. This CDR3 reads CASSLGVGGNTIYF. The CDR3 DNA sequence: TGTGCCAGCAGCTTGGGGGTAGGCGGAAACACCATATATTTT.

This clonotype has ten or more counts. V is TRBV7-2 and J is TRBJ2-1; 9 bases are shared with TRBD1. The CDR3 is made up of 16 amino acids. Germline assignment: CDR1 SGHTA and CDR2 FQGNSA. The V and J ends lost 1 base and 2 bases, in that order; junction bases with no gene match: 3. CDR3 sequence (DNA): TGTGCCAGCAGCTTAGGGACAGGGGTTCCCTACAATGAGCAGTTCTTC. It yields the protein CASSLGTGVPYNEQFF.

CDR3 sequence reads: CASSPGGASGNTIYF. In DNA form, the CDR3 reads TGTGCCAGCAGCCCCGGGGGGGCTTCCGGAAACACCATATATTTT. This chain joins TRBV7-2 and TRBJ1-3, with TRBD1 as a possible D gene (6 bases). This CDR3 has 15 amino acids. V lost 5 bases and J 4 bases, leaving 15 bases between the germline ends. Germline V gene data show CDR1 as SGHTA and CDR2 as FQGNSA.